One and the same sample provided the 19 T cell receptor beta chains below, sequenced in a study. TCRdb re-called the RT-PCR reads with MiXCR, one entry per CDR3 protein. This sample has about 680,000 distinct CDR3 sequences, with 11% to 15% found just once. The sequencing input was memory CD4+ T cells from blood. The origin of the receptors is a female donor in good health, serving as a healthy control.

This clonotype has more than one count but fewer than ten. This CDR3 reads CASSYSRYGHYEQYF. CDR3 bases: TGTGCCAGCAGTTACTCGAGATACGGGCACTACGAGCAGTACTTC. This chain joins TRBV6-5 and TRBJ2-7; D is unclear. Germline-derived CDR1 and CDR2 are MNHEY and SVGAGI. The CDR3 totals 15 residues. V was trimmed by 0 bases and J by 3 bases, leaving 12 bases between them.

The count of this clonotype is one. The chain employs TRBV9 and TRBJ2-3; D is perhaps TRBD1 or TRBD2 (6 bases each). The CDR3 is made up of 16 amino acids. Per germline, CDR1 SGDLS and CDR2 YYNGEE. Trimming removed 4 bases at V and 2 bases at J, with 17 bases between. CDR3 in amino acids: CASSFPRGGTTDTQYF. In DNA form, the CDR3 reads TGTGCCAGCAGCTTCCCCCGAGGGGGGACCACAGATACGCAGTATTTT.

This chain connects TRBV4-2 to TRBJ2-3; D possibly corresponds to TRBD1 (5 bases). This CDR3 spans 13 amino acids. Germline V gene data show CDR1 as LGHNA and CDR2 as YNFKEQ. V lost 10 bases and J 7 bases, leaving 18 bases between the germline ends. CDR3 amino acids: CATSDGHLHTQYF. The DNA for the CDR3 is TGTGCCACCAGTGACGGACACCTACATACGCAGTATTTT.

This clonotype was picked up many times. This chain connects TRBV20-1 to TRBJ2-2, with TRBD2 as a possible D gene (6 bases). CDR1 and CDR2 (germline): DFQATT, SNEGSKA (reference sequence). The CDR3 sequence is 14 residues long. Deletions cut 2 bases from V and 3 bases from J, with 10 bases between. CDR3 residues: CSARRGIDTGELFF. In DNA, the CDR3 is TGCAGTGCTAGACGGGGGATTGACACCGGGGAGCTGTTTTTT.

This chain uses TRBV27 with TRBJ2-1, with a weak D call TRBD2 (6 bases). Germline lookup yields CDR1 MNHEY and CDR2 SMNVEV (reference sequence). The CDR3 covers 14 residues. Trimming cost V 11 bases and J 10 bases, with 24 bases left between them. The CDR3 DNA is TGTGCCTCGGGGATCCGGGGAGGACGATGGGAGCAGTTCTTC. Protein product: CASGIRGGRWEQFF.

This clonotype was counted between two and nine times. The gene calls are TRBV20-1 and TRBJ1-5; weak D call: TRBD1 (6 bases). CDR1 and CDR2 from the germline V gene are DFQATT and SNEGSKA (reference sequence). This CDR3 region has 20 residues. Trimming removed 0 bases from V and 0 bases from J, with 24 bases in between. CDR3 protein: CSARDRRLRGGSNSNQPQHF. The DNA for the CDR3 is TGCAGTGCTAGAGATCGGCGTTTACGAGGGGGTTCGAATAGCAATCAGCCCCAGCATTTT.

Many counts were recorded for this clonotype. V usage is TRBV10-3 and J usage is TRBJ1-5, with 10 nucleotides matching TRBD1. Germline CDR1 and CDR2: ENHRY and SYGVKD. The V segment lost 4 bases and the J segment 5 bases; nucleotides outside the gene matches: 2. This CDR3 is built from 14 residues. This CDR3 is CAISGGQGDQPQHF. CDR3 bases: TGTGCCATCAGTGGTGGACAGGGGGATCAGCCCCAGCATTTT.

This clonotype has ten or more counts. The rearrangement joins TRBV5-1 to TRBJ2-7; the D is unclear. With 0 bases removed from V and 1 base from J, the gap between germline ends came to 11 bases. CDR3 size: 15 residues. CDR1 SGHRS and CDR2 YFSETQ come from the germline V gene. CDR3 sequence (DNA): TGCGCCAGCAGCTTGGGCATGACGGCGTCCTACGAGCAGTACTTC. Its translation: CASSLGMTASYEQYF. Supplemented by reference TRBV5-1 and TRBJ2-7, the full variable domain reads KAGVTQTPRYLIKTRGQQVTLSCSPISGHRSVSWYQQTPGQGLQFLFEYFSETQRNKGNFPGRFSGRQFSNSRSEMNVSTLELGDSALYLCASSLGMTASYEQYFGPGTRLTVT.

This clonotype was seen many times. V usage is TRBV20-1 and J usage is TRBJ1-5; TRBD1 matches 9 bases. The V gene end was trimmed by 5 bases and the J gene end by 4 bases; junction bases not matched to a gene: 3. The CDR3 sequence is 13 residues long. Per germline, CDR1 DFQATT and CDR2 SNEGSKA (reference sequence). Written as DNA, the CDR3 is TGCAGTGCTCTGGGACAGGGAAATCAGCCCCAGCATTTT. Its protein is CSALGQGNQPQHF.

This clonotype occurred many times. The V gene is TRBV7-8, the J gene TRBJ2-4; D call uncertain. The CDR3 totals 15 residues. Germline V gene sequence: CDR1 SGHVS, CDR2 FQNEAQ. V dropped 2 bases and J dropped 5 bases, with 13 bases sitting between them. CDR3 sequence: CASSLSTGLENIQYF. The CDR3 nucleotides read TGTGCCAGCAGCTTATCGACCGGGCTAGAAAACATTCAGTACTTC.

This clonotype was seen repeatedly, ten times or more. The V and J genes are TRBV12-3 or TRBV12-4 and TRBJ2-7; 9 positions match TRBD1. The junction had 6 bases not matched to a gene; V was cut back by 6 bases and J by 3 bases. The CDR3 is made up of 14 amino acids. The CDR3: CASRPGQGDYEQYF. The CDR3 nucleotides are TGTGCCAGCAGGCCGGGACAGGGTGACTACGAGCAGTACTTC.

This clonotype was seen a handful of times. This chain connects TRBV18 to TRBJ2-1; tentatively, D is TRBD1 or TRBD2 (5 bases each). Germline loops: CDR1 KGHSH, CDR2 LQKENI. The CDR3 runs 15 residues. With 6 bases removed from V and 4 bases from J, the gap between germline ends came to 16 bases. For the CDR3, the DNA is TGTGCCAGCTCGACAACCGGGACGGAATACAATGAGCAGTTCTTC. This encodes CASSTTGTEYNEQFF.

J is TRBJ1-3 and V is TRBV12-3 or TRBV12-4; no definite D call. V lost 6 bases and J 6 bases, leaving 15 bases between the germline ends. The CDR3 contains 14 residues. The CDR3 DNA sequence: TGTGCCAGCAGCCCACGCCAAGTGACAAACACCATATATTTT. Translation: CASSPRQVTNTIYF.

Many counts were recorded for this clonotype. In nucleotides, the CDR3 is TGCGCCAGCAGCCAAGATCGCAGAGCGTCGGGAAACATTCAGTACTTC. This encodes CASSQDRRASGNIQYF. The genes are TRBV4-3 and TRBJ2-4; D call uncertain. Germline CDR1 LGHNA, CDR2 YSLEER. The V end lost 0 bases, the J end lost 6 bases, and 15 bases lay between the germline ends. This CDR3 comprises 16 residues.

This clonotype showed up many times. The chain combines TRBV6-5 with TRBJ1-6, with unresolved D. Germline values: CDR1 MNHEY, CDR2 SVGAGI. The ends were cut back, 0 bases at V and 6 bases at J, with 9 bases in the middle. The CDR3 covers 15 residues. The CDR3: CASSYSNSLNSPLHF. The CDR3, as DNA: TGTGCCAGCAGTTACTCGAACAGCCTTAATTCACCCCTCCACTTT.

The chain combines TRBV9 with TRBJ2-3, with D possibly matching TRBD2 (6 bases). Germline CDR1 SGDLS, CDR2 YYNGEE. V dropped 2 bases and J dropped 3 bases, with 16 bases sitting between them. CDR3 size: 16 residues. CDR3 sequence: CASSVETGELTDTQYF. The CDR3 DNA follows: TGTGCCAGCAGCGTGGAGACGGGGGAACTAACAGATACGCAGTATTTT.

This clonotype was recorded many times. The chain recombines TRBV7-9 with TRBJ1-3; D not certain. Looked up from germline, CDR1 is SEHNR and CDR2 is FQNEAQ (reference sequence). This CDR3 has 15 residues. The germline V and J ends were trimmed by 1 base and 0 bases, with 7 bases remaining between them. The DNA for the CDR3 is TGTGCCAGCAGCTTAGGGGGTTACTCTGGAAACACCATATATTTT. Amino acid sequence: CASSLGGYSGNTIYF.

Many counts were recorded for this clonotype. V and J are TRBV7-6 and TRBJ2-3; D unclear. Trimming left V 5 bases short and J 2 bases short, with 14 bases between. CDR1 and CDR2 (germline): SGHVS, FNYEAQ. There are 15 residues in the CDR3. The CDR3 DNA is TGTGCCAGCAGCCCCTTGGGTGGAGACACAGATACGCAGTATTTT. Its translation: CASSPLGGDTDTQYF.

This clonotype was seen a handful of times. J is TRBJ2-7 and V is TRBV4-3, with TRBD2 identical over 8 bases. Germline V gene sequence: CDR1 LGHNA, CDR2 YSLEER. The CDR3 covers 15 residues. V gave up 1 base and J gave up 3 bases; unmatched junction bases: 5. The CDR3 nucleotides read TGCGCCAGCAGCCAAGCACTAGCGGAGGGCTACGAGCAGTACTTC. The encoded protein is CASSQALAEGYEQYF.